The 11 T cell receptor beta chains below were found in one sample sequenced in a study of blood T cell repertoires in COVID-19. Sequencing used immunoSEQ multiplex PCR; TCRdb keeps in-frame clones, though not all of them. This table holds about 400,000 clones, around 86% found once. The sequenced sample was peripheral blood. The receptor set was obtained from a human donor in a cohort sampled during active COVID-19.

The V and J genes are TRBV12-3 or TRBV12-4 and TRBJ2-1; D gene ambiguous. The CDR3 length is 11 residues. V was cut by 10 bases and J by 3 bases, with 7 bases left in between. The CDR3 region is CATADYNEQFF. Written as DNA, the CDR3 is TGTGCCACTGCGGACTACAATGAGCAGTTCTTC.

The V and J genes are TRBV9 and TRBJ1-6; TRBD1 matches at 12 bases. CDR1 is SGDLS and CDR2 is YYNGEE in the germline V gene. V lost 2 bases and J lost 6; bases outside the gene matches: 9. This CDR3 spans 18 amino acids. DNA of the CDR3: TGTGCCAGCAGCGTCGGGACAGGGGGCAATCATGGTAATTCACCCCTCCACTTT. Amino acids: CASSVGTGGNHGNSPLHF.

This clone was detected many times. The J gene is TRBJ2-1, the V gene TRBV4-1; 9 nucleotides agree with TRBD2. The CDR3 sequence is 18 residues long. CDR1 is MGHRA, CDR2 YSYEKL, per germline. The V gene end was trimmed by 0 bases and the J gene end by 5 bases; junction bases not matched to a gene: 11. Here the CDR3 reads CASSQDVWAGGPHNEQFF. The CDR3 DNA is TGCGCCAGCAGCCAAGACGTTTGGGCGGGAGGGCCGCACAATGAGCAGTTCTTC.

The chain links TRBV5-8 to TRBJ2-7; D may be TRBD2 (6 bases). The CDR3 totals 14 residues. The ends were cut back, 2 bases at V and 3 bases at J, with 12 bases in the middle. Per germline, CDR1 SGHTS and CDR2 YDEGEE. The CDR3 DNA reads as TGTGCCAGCAGCTTCGGTAGCGGTATCTACGAGCAGTACTTC. The encoded protein is CASSFGSGIYEQYF. Filled out from reference TRBV5-8 and TRBJ2-7, the complete variable domain reads EAGVTQSPTHLIKTRGQQATLRCSPISGHTSVYWYQQALGLGLQFLLWYDEGEERNRGNFPPRFSGRQFPNYSSELNVNALELEDSALYLCASSFGSGIYEQYFGPGTRLTVT.

This chain uses TRBV7-3 with TRBJ2-2, with a possible D match to TRBD1 (6 bases). The CDR3 runs to 16 residues. Germline V lookup: CDR1 SGHTA, CDR2 FQGTGA. Trimming took off 1 base at V and 3 bases at J, with 12 bases between the two ends. CDR3 amino acids: CASSLSRGADTGELFF. The CDR3 DNA reads as TGTGCCAGCAGCTTAAGCAGGGGAGCGGACACCGGGGAGCTGTTTTTT.

The V call is TRBV6-1, the J call TRBJ1-5; D gene uncertain. From germline, CDR1 is MNHNS and CDR2 SASEGT. The V gene lost 1 base and the J gene lost 6 bases, with 7 bases spanning the gap. This CDR3 is built from 13 residues. The CDR3 DNA follows: TGTGCCAGCAGTGAAGAAAGGAGTCAGCCCCAGCATTTT. Its translation: CASSEERSQPQHF.

The chain carries TRBV21-1 and TRBJ2-5; TRBD2, the table's D call, lacks a check against the DNA. TRBV21-1 is a documented pseudogene. CDR3 length: 15 amino acids. Here the CDR3 reads CASSRREGLKETQYF. The CDR3 bases are TGTGCCAGCAGCCGGCGGGAGGGCCTCAAAGAGACCCAGTACTTC.

The genes are TRBV4-2 and TRBJ1-1, with D perhaps TRBD1 (6 bases). With 4 bases removed from V and 10 bases from J, the gap between germline ends came to 16 bases. Germline CDR1 is LGHNA and CDR2 is YNFKEQ. This CDR3 spans 13 amino acids. In nucleotides, the CDR3 is TGTGCCAGCAGCCCCCGAGGGGGGGTAGGAGCTTTCTTT. Translating gives CASSPRGGVGAFF.

This chain links TRBV5-4 with TRBJ1-6, with TRBD1 as a possible D gene (6 bases). Germline values: CDR1 SGHNT, CDR2 YYREEE (reference sequence). V was clipped by 0 bases and J by 7 bases, with 8 bases between them. CDR3 length: 14 amino acids. CDR3 sequence: CASSLDRVNSPLHF. The CDR3 DNA is TGTGCCAGCAGCTTGGACAGGGTGAATTCACCCCTCCACTTT.

This clone showed up just a few times. The J gene is TRBJ2-2, the V gene TRBV19; D remains ambiguous. V lost 5 bases and J lost 7, with 8 bases in between. The CDR3 loop spans 12 amino acids. The V gene's germline CDR1 is LNHDA and CDR2 SQIVND (reference sequence). Written as DNA, the CDR3 is TGTGCCAGTAGTCCCCGTTTCGGGGAGCTGTTTTTT. Translation: CASSPRFGELFF.

V is TRBV19 and J is TRBJ1-5; D call uncertain. V was cut by 6 bases and J by 2 bases, with 14 bases left in between. The CDR3 length is 15 residues. Germline lookup yields CDR1 LNHDA and CDR2 SQIVND (reference sequence). CDR3 loop: CASSPGGQGNQPQHF. In DNA, the CDR3 is TGTGCCAGTAGCCCAGGTGGGCAAGGCAATCAGCCCCAGCATTTT.